This entry features one TCR beta chain sequence. Its antigen remains unknown. Profiled with immunoSEQ multiplex PCR; TCRdb holds only in-frame clones, not every one. Of 40,000 to 55,000 clones in the sample, just under 95% were seen once. The germline gives CDR1 MDHEN, CDR2 SYDVKM. CDR3 length: 12 residues. Trimming stripped 6 bases from V and 6 bases from J, with 12 bases between. This sample is part of a study of OX40 agonist ivuxolimab in advanced cancers. Looking at the study overall: Dosing consisted of intravenous ivuxolimab at 0.01 to 10 mg/kg every 2 weeks. Study conclusions and caveats: Fewer expanded clones were found on average in CD4+ than in CD8+ T cells. Normalized expansion of T-cell clones was also low for some nonresponders.

Sequenced here: CD4+ or CD8+ T cells sorted from blood, sampled in a trial of the OX40 agonist ivuxolimab. This TCR derives from an adult with an advanced solid tumor such as melanoma, head and neck, liver or kidney cancer. V usage is TRBV28 and J usage is TRBJ2-7; D not certain. CDR3 DNA: TGTGCCAGCAGCCCGACCCCAATCGAGCAGTACTTC. Its translation: CASSPTPIEQYF.